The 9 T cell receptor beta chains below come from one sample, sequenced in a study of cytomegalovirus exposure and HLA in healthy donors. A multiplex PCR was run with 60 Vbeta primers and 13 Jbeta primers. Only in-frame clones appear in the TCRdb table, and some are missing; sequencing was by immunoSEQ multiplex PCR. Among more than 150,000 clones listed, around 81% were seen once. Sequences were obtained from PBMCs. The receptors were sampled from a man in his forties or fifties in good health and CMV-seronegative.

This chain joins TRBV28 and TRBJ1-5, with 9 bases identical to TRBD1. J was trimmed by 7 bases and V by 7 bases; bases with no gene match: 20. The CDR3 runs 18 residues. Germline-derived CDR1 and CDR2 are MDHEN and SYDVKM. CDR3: CASTTIRDRAGGRQPQHF. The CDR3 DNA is TGTGCCAGCACAACCATCCGGGACAGGGCAGGGGGAAGGCAGCCCCAGCATTTT.

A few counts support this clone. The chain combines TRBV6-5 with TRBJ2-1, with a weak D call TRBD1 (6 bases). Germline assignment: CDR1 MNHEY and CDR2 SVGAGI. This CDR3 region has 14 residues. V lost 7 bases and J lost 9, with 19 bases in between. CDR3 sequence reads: CASTPVGGASEQFF. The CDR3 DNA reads TGTGCCAGCACCCCAGTAGGGGGAGCAAGTGAGCAGTTCTTC.

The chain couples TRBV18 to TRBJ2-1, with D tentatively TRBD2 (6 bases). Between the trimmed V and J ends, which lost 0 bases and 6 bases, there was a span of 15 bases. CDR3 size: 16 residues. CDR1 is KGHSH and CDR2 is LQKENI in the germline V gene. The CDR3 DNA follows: TGTGCCAGCTCACCACCCTCCCCGGGAGCAGGCAATGAGCAGTTCTTC. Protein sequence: CASSPPSPGAGNEQFF.

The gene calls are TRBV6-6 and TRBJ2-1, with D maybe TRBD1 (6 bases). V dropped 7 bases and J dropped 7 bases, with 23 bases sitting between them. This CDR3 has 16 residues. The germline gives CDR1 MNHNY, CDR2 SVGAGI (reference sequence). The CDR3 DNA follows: TGTGCCAGCAATTCCGCAATGGCAGGGGTGAGAAATGAGCAGTTCTTC. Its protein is CASNSAMAGVRNEQFF.

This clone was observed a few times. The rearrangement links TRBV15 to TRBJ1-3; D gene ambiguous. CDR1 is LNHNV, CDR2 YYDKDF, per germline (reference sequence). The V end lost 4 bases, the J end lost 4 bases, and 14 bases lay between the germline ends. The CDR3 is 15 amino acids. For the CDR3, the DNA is TGTGCCACCAGCAAAAGAGCCGGGTCCGGAAACACCATATATTTT. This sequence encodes CATSKRAGSGNTIYF.

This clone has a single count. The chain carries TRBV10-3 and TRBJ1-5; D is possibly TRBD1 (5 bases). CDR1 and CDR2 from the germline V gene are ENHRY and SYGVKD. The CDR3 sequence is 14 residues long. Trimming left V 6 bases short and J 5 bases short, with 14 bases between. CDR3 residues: CAISQGGGDQPQHF. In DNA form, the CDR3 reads TGTGCCATCAGCCAAGGCGGGGGGGATCAGCCCCAGCATTTT.

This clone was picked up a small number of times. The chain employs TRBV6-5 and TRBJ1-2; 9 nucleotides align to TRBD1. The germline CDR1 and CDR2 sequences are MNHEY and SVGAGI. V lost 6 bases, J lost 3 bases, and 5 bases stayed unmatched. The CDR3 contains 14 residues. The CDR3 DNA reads TGTGCCAGCAGCACCGGGACAGGGTACTATGGCTACACCTTC. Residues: CASSTGTGYYGYTF.

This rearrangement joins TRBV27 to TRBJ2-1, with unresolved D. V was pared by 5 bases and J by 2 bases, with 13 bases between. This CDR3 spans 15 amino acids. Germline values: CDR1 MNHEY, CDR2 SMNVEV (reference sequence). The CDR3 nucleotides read TGTGCCAGCAGTCCCCAAATAGAGGCCTACAATGAGCAGTTCTTC. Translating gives CASSPQIEAYNEQFF.

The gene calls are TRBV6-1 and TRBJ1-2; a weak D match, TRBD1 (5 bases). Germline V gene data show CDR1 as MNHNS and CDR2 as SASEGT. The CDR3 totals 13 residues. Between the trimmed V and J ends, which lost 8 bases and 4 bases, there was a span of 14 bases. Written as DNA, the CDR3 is TGTGCCAGCGGGGGGGGGAGGATCTATGGCTACACCTTC. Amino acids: CASGGGRIYGYTF.